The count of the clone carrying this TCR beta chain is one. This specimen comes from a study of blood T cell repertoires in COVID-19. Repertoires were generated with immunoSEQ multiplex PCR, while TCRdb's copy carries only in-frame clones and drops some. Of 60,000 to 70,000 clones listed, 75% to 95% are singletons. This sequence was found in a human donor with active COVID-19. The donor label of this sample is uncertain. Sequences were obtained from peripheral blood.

The CDR3 loop reads CAISVRGQVYGYTF. CDR3 bases: TGTGCCATCAGTGTAAGGGGGCAAGTCTATGGCTACACCTTC. The chain joins TRBV10-3 to TRBJ1-2, with 7 bases that match TRBD1. CDR1 and CDR2 from the germline V gene are ENHRY and SYGVKD. V gave up 4 bases and J gave up 4 bases; unmatched junction bases: 6. The CDR3 runs 14 residues.